This passage covers 15 T cell receptor beta chains from one sample sequenced in a study of cytomegalovirus exposure and HLA in healthy donors. PCR primers comprised 60 Vbeta and 13 Jbeta primers. Libraries were prepared by immunoSEQ multiplex PCR; TCRdb keeps only in-frame clonotypes and omits some of them. Among about 82,000 clones listed, around 90% were seen once. The sample consisted of PBMCs. These receptor sequences come from a man aged 18 to 30 in good health and CMV-seronegative.

The V call is TRBV7-9, the J call TRBJ2-1; maybe TRBD2 (5 bases). The CDR3 is 13 residues long. Trimming stripped 5 bases from V and 8 bases from J, with 13 bases between. The germline V gene encodes CDR1 SEHNR and CDR2 FQNEAQ (reference sequence). Here the CDR3 DNA reads TGTGCCAGCAGCGGACCGGACTTCTATGAGCAGTTCTTC. Translated, it gives CASSGPDFYEQFF.

The chain links TRBV15 to TRBJ1-1; weak D call: TRBD1 (6 bases). The length of the CDR3 is 13 residues. V was trimmed by 0 bases and J by 10 bases, leaving 12 bases between them. Germline CDR1 and CDR2: LNHNV and YYDKDF (reference sequence). This CDR3 reads CATSRDEGGAAFF. The CDR3 DNA follows: TGTGCCACCAGCAGAGATGAAGGGGGGGCAGCTTTCTTT.

This clone was picked up one time. The V and J genes are TRBV19 and TRBJ2-1, with TRBD2 matching over 10 bases. This CDR3 spans 15 amino acids. Germline-derived CDR1 and CDR2 are LNHDA and SQIVND (reference sequence). Trimming took 1 base from V and 11 from J; bases not matched to a gene: 8. The CDR3 here is CASSIVSAGGLQQFF. The CDR3 bases are TGTGCCAGTAGTATAGTTTCAGCGGGAGGGCTACAGCAGTTCTTC.

The chain has TRBV5-4 and TRBJ1-1; tentatively, D is TRBD1 (5 bases). The CDR3 extends over 13 amino acids. Trimming cost V 10 bases and J 0 bases, with 13 bases left between them. CDR1 SGHNT and CDR2 YYREEE come from the germline V gene (reference sequence). The CDR3 here is CAPRDSMNTEAFF. The CDR3 DNA follows: TGTGCCCCCAGGGACTCCATGAACACTGAAGCTTTCTTT.

The gene calls are TRBV30 and TRBJ2-3; no reliable D call. Germline V gives CDR1 GTSNPN, CDR2 SVGIG (reference sequence). Between the trimmed V and J ends, which lost 4 bases and 5 bases, there was a span of 7 bases. CDR3 length: 11 amino acids. The CDR3 DNA reads as TGTGCCTGGATAGATAGAGATACGCAGTATTTT. It specifies CAWIDRDTQYF.

This clone has only one observation. The CDR3 DNA follows: TGTGCCAGCTCACCACGGCAGGGCGGTCAGCCCCAGCATTTT. Translating gives CASSPRQGGQPQHF. The chain uses TRBV18 and TRBJ1-5; D is perhaps TRBD1 (5 bases). Trimming took 1 base from V and 6 from J, leaving 10 bases between them. This CDR3 spans 14 amino acids. Germline CDR1 is KGHSH and CDR2 is LQKENI. Variable domain in full (rest from reference TRBV18 and TRBJ1-5): NAGVMQNPRHLVRRRGQEARLRCSPMKGHSHVYWYRQLPEEGLKFMVYLQKENIIDESGMPKERFSAEFPKEGPSILRIQQVVRGDSAAYFCASSPRQGGQPQHFGDGTRLSIL.

The gene calls are TRBV30 and TRBJ1-2; unclear D gene. V was pared by 3 bases and J by 1 base, with 9 bases between. There are 13 residues in the CDR3. CDR1 GTSNPN and CDR2 SVGIG come from the germline V gene (reference sequence). The chain's CDR3 is CAWRDSINYGYTF. The CDR3 bases are TGTGCCTGGAGGGACTCCATTAACTATGGCTACACCTTC.

V is TRBV11-2 and J is TRBJ2-3, with a tentative D call TRBD2 (6 bases). The CDR3 totals 16 residues. The ends were cut back, 2 bases at V and 9 bases at J, with 21 bases in the middle. CDR1 is SGHAT and CDR2 is FQNNGV in the germline V gene. The DNA of the CDR3 is TGTGCCAGCAGCTTACTAGCGCCGGGGACCGGGGGAACGCAGTATTTT. This codes for CASSLLAPGTGGTQYF.

This chain links TRBV28 with TRBJ1-1; D perhaps matches TRBD1 (5 bases). Germline V lookup: CDR1 MDHEN, CDR2 SYDVKM. This CDR3 region has 16 residues. Trimming left V 7 bases short and J 3 bases short, with 21 bases between. The CDR3 reads CASKFPGRGIDTEAFF. CDR3 nucleotides: TGTGCCAGCAAGTTCCCTGGGAGGGGCATTGACACTGAAGCTTTCTTT.

V usage is TRBV30 and J usage is TRBJ2-3; D is possibly TRBD2 (6 bases). This CDR3 is 13 amino acids long. In germline, CDR1 is GTSNPN, CDR2 SVGIG (reference sequence). The germline V and J ends were trimmed by 3 bases and 3 bases, with 10 bases remaining between them. In DNA form, the CDR3 reads TGTGCCTGGAGGGGCGGGAAAACAGATACGCAGTATTTT. Translation: CAWRGGKTDTQYF.

The chain links TRBV19 to TRBJ1-5, with a tentative D call TRBD1 (5 bases). This CDR3 is built from 16 residues. The germline CDR1 and CDR2 sequences are LNHDA and SQIVND (reference sequence). The V and J ends lost 5 bases and 6 bases respectively, with 20 bases between them. CDR3 nucleotides: TGTGCCAGTAGTGCGGGGGGGGTAATCGCTGGTCAGCCCCAGCATTTT. Protein: CASSAGGVIAGQPQHF.

The chain joins TRBV19 to TRBJ2-3; unclear D gene. CDR3 size: 16 residues. Germline CDR1 LNHDA, CDR2 SQIVND (reference sequence). Trimming removed 10 bases from V and 1 base from J, with 21 bases in between. Here the CDR3 DNA reads TGTGCCACCGCTCAAACCCACAGTTCGGGCACAGATACGCAGTATTTT. This translates into CATAQTHSSGTDTQYF.

The sample holds one count of this clone. The chain carries TRBV2 and TRBJ1-3; D perhaps matches TRBD1 (5 bases). This CDR3 is built from 15 residues. Trimming left V 4 bases short and J 0 bases short, with 10 bases between. CDR1 and CDR2 from the germline V gene are SNHLY and FYNNEI. The CDR3 sequence: CASSGDRNSGNTIYF. In DNA, the CDR3 is TGTGCCAGCAGTGGAGACAGAAACTCTGGAAACACCATATATTTT.

This clone came up a few times. V gene TRBV5-8 combines with J gene TRBJ1-4, with 9 nucleotides matching TRBD1. V lost 4 bases to trimming and J lost 0 bases; unmatched junction nucleotides: 13. CDR1 and CDR2 (germline): SGHTS, YDEGEE. This CDR3 spans 19 amino acids. The CDR3 DNA is TGTGCCAGCAGCCCCGGGACAGGGCGCCAATTTGCAACTAATGAAAAACTGTTTTTT. As protein: CASSPGTGRQFATNEKLFF.

This clone appeared a single time. V usage is TRBV28 and J usage is TRBJ1-5; 7 positions match TRBD1. Per the germline V gene, CDR1 is MDHEN and CDR2 is SYDVKM. The CDR3 is 15 amino acids. The junction had 9 bases not matched to a gene; V was cut back by 6 bases and J by 4 bases. In nucleotides, the CDR3 is TGTGCCAGCAGCCCGGACAGGTCCGCGAATCAGCCCCAGCATTTT. Its translation: CASSPDRSANQPQHF.